This T cell receptor (beta chain) was identified in a study of shared clonotypes between healthy human individuals. Study-level results: Unshared clonotypes carried lower generation probabilities than those common to all four donors. Naive subsets usually exceeded memory subsets in estimated richness.

Each subset's genomic DNA was split evenly across several immunoSEQ plates. In the original processing: Junction-only sequences without quality scores came from ImmunoSEQ, so filtering differed. The repertoire was sequenced with immunoSEQ multiplex PCR; TCRdb's copy has only in-frame clones and lacks some. V, J and clone size derive from that table, while D and trimming were established from the DNA sequence. The repertoire includes fewer than 1 million clones, approximately 97% of them detected once, and about 0.22% sits in the top ten. It was CD45RO-negative cells, positively selected for CCR7, that made up naive CD8 cells, with terminally differentiated effector memory CD45RA+ cells excluded. The CDR3 extends over 16 amino acids. From germline, CDR1 is SGHRS and CDR2 YFSETQ. The V gene end was trimmed by 2 bases and the J gene end by 0 bases; junction bases not matched to a gene: 3. This clone was observed a single time. Its antigen is not identified.

The clonotype comes from a young man in good health. The sequenced sample consisted of naive CD8+ T cells sorted from blood. The rearrangement uses TRBV5-1 and TRBJ2-1, with TRBD2 matching over 9 bases. The chain's CDR3 is CASSFGSGSSYNEQFF. The CDR3 DNA follows: TGCGCCAGCAGCTTCGGTAGCGGGAGCTCCTACAATGAGCAGTTCTTC. The full variable domain, completed using reference TRBV5-1 and TRBJ2-1, is KAGVTQTPRYLIKTRGQQVTLSCSPISGHRSVSWYQQTPGQGLQFLFEYFSETQRNKGNFPGRFSGRQFSNSRSEMNVSTLELGDSALYLCASSFGSGSSYNEQFFGPGTRLTVL.